This TCR beta chain emerged from a study of blood T cell repertoires in COVID-19. Under the authors' procedure: Scientists estimated how many nucleated cells there were by amplifying reference gene primers. Profiling relied on immunoSEQ multiplex PCR, and the TCRdb table lists in-frame clones only, not all of them. The V and J calls and the clone size are those of that table, but D and trimming were determined from the DNA. The data contain fewer than 250,000 clones, 80% to 90% of them singletons. Per germline, CDR1 SGHRS and CDR2 YFSETQ. With 2 bases clipped from V and 5 bases from J, the junction kept 8 bases outside the gene matches. The CDR3 length is 16 residues.

The receptor's source is a young man with active or convalescent COVID-19. Source material: peripheral blood. The chain recombines TRBV5-1 with TRBJ2-1; 9 bases match TRBD2. In DNA form, the CDR3 reads TGCGCCAGCAGCTTCTTCCCGGGACTAGCCCACAATGAGCAGTTCTTC. Amino acids: CASSFFPGLAHNEQFF.